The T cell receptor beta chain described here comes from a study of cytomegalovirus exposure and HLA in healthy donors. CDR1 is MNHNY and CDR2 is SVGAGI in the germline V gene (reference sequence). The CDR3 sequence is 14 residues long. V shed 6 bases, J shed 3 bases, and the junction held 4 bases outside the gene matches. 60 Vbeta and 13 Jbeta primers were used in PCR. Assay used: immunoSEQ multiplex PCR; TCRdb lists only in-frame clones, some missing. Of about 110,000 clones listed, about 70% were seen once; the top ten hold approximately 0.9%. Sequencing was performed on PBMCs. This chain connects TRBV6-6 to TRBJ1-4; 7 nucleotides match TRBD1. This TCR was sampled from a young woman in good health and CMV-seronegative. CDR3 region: CASRRQGANEKLFF. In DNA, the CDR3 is TGTGCCAGCAGACGACAGGGAGCTAATGAAAAACTGTTTTTT.